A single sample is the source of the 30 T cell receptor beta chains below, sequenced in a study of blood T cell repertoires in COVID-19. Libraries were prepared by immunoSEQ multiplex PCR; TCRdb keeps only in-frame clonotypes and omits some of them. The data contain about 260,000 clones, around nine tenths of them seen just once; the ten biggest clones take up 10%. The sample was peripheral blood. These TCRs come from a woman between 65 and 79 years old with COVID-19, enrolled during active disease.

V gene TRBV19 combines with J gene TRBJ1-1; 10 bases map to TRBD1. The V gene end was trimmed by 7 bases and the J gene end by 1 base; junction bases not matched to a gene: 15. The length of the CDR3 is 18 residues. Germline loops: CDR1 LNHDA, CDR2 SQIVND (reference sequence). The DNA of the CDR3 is TGTGCCAGTACTCATGGACCGGGACAGGGGCTTGCGAACACTGAAGCTTTCTTT. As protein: CASTHGPGQGLANTEAFF.

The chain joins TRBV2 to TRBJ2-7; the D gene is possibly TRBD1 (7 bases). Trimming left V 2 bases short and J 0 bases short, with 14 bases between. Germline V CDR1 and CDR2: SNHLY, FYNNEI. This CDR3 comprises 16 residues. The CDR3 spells CASSEHGGGLSYEQYF. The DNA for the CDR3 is TGTGCCAGCAGTGAACATGGAGGGGGCCTCTCCTACGAGCAGTACTTC. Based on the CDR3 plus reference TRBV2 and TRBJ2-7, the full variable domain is EPEVTQTPSHQVTQMGQEVILRCVPISNHLYFYWYRQILGQKVEFLVSFYNNEISEKSEIFDDQFSVERPDGSNFTLKIRSTKLEDSAMYFCASSEHGGGLSYEQYFGPGTRLTVT.

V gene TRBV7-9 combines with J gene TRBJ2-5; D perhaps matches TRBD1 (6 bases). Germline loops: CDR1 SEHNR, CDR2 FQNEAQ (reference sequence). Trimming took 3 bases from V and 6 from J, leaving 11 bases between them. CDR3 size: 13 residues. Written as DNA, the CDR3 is TGTGCCAGCAGCTTCCGCCAGGGGCAGACCCAGTACTTC. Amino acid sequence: CASSFRQGQTQYF.

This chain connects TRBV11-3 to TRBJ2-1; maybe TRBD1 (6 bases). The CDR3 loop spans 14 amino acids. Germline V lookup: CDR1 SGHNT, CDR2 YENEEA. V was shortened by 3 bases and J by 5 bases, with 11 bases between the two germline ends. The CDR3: CASSLQSGDNEQFF. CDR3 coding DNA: TGTGCCAGCAGCTTGCAATCAGGGGACAATGAGCAGTTCTTC.

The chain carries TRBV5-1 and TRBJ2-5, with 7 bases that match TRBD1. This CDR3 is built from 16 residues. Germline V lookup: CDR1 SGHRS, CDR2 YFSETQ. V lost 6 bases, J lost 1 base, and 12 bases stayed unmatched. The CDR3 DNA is TGCGCCAGCACACACTCTCCCGGGACAGCCCAAGAGACCCAGTACTTC. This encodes CASTHSPGTAQETQYF.

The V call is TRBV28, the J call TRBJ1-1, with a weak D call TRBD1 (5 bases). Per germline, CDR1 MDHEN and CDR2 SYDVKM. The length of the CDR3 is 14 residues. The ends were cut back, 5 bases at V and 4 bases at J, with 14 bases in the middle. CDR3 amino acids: CASSVRGSITEAFF. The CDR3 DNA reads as TGTGCCAGCAGTGTCCGGGGGTCAATCACTGAAGCTTTCTTT.

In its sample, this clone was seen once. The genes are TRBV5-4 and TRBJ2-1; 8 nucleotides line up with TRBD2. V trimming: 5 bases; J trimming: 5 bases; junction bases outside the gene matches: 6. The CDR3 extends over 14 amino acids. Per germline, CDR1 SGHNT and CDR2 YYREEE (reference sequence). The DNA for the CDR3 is TGTGCCAGCAGTTTAGCGGGACCCCACAATGAGCAGTTCTTC. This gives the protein CASSLAGPHNEQFF.

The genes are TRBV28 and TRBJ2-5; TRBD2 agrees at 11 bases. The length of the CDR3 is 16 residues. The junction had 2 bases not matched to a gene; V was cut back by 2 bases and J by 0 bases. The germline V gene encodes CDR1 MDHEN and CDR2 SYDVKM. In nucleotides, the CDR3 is TGTGCCAGCAGTTTAGGGACTAGCGGATACCAAGAGACCCAGTACTTC. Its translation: CASSLGTSGYQETQYF. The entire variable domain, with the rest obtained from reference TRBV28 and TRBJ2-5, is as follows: DVKVTQSSRYLVKRTGEKVFLECVQDMDHENMFWYRQDPGLGLRLIYFSYDVKMKEKGDIPEGYSVSREKKERFSLILESASTNQTSMYLCASSLGTSGYQETQYFGPGTRLLVL.

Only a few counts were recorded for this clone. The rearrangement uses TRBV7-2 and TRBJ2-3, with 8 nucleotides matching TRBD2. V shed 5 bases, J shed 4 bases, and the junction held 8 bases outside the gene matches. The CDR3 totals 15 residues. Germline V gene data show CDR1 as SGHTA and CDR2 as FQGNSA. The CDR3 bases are TGTGCCAGCAGCCTAAGCGGGAGTGGGGCAGATACGCAGTATTTT. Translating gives CASSLSGSGADTQYF.

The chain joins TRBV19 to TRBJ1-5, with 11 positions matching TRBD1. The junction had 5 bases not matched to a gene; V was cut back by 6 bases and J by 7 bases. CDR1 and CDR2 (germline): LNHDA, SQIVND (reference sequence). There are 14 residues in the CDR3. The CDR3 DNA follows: TGTGCCAGTAGACCGGGACAGGGGGACCAGCCCCAGCATTTT. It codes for CASRPGQGDQPQHF.

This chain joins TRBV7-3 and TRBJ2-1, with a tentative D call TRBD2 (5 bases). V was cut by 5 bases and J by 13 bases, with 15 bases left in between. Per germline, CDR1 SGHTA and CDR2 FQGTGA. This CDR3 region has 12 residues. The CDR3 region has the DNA TGTGCCAGCAGCCCATCTGGGAGCCGCCAGTTCTTC. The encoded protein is CASSPSGSRQFF. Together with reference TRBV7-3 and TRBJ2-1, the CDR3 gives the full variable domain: GAGVSQTPSNKVTEKGKYVELRCDPISGHTALYWYRQSLGQGPEFLIYFQGTGAADDSGLPNDRFFAVRPEGSVSTLKIQRTERGDSAVYLCASSPSGSRQFFGPGTRLTVL.

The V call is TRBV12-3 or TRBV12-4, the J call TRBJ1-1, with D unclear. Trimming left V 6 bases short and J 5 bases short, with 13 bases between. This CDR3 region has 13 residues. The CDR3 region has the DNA TGTGCCAGCAGGCTTCCGGGAAGAACTGAAGCTTTCTTT. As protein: CASRLPGRTEAFF.

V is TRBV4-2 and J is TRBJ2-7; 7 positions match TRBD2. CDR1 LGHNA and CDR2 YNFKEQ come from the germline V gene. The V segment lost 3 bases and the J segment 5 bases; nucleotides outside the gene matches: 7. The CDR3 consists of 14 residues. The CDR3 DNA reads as TGTGCCAGCAGCCAGGGGGGAGGGGTCGACGAGCAGTACTTC. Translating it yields CASSQGGGVDEQYF.

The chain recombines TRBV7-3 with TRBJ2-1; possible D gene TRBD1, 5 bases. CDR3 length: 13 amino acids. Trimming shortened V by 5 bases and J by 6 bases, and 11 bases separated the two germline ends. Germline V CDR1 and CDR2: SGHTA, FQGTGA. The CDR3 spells CASSPGQGNEQFF. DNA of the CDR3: TGTGCCAGCAGCCCCGGGCAGGGCAATGAGCAGTTCTTC.

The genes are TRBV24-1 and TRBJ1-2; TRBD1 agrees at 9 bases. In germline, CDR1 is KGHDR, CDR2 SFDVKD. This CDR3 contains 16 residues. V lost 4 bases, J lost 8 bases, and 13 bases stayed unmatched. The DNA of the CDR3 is TGTGCCACCAGTGACGCTGCCGGGACAGGGATTGGCGGCTACACCTTC. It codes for CATSDAAGTGIGGYTF.

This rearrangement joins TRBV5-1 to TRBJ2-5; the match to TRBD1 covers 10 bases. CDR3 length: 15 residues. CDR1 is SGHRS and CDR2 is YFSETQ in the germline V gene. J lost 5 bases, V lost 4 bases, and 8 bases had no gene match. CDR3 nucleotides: TGCGCCAGCAGCCAAAGACAGGGGGCGCCGGAGACCCAGTACTTC. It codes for CASSQRQGAPETQYF.

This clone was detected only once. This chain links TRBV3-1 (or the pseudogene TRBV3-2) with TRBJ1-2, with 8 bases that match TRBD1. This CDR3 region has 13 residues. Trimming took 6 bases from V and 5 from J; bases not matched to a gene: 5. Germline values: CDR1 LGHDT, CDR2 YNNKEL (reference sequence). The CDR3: CASSFQGAYGYTF. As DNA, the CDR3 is TGTGCCAGCAGTTTTCAGGGGGCATATGGCTACACCTTC.

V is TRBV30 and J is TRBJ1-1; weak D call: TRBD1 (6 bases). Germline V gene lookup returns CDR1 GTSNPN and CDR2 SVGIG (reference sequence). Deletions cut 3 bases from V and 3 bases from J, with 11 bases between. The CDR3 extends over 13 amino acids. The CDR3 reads CAWRRSGDTEAFF. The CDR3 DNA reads TGTGCCTGGAGAAGGTCAGGGGACACTGAAGCTTTCTTT.

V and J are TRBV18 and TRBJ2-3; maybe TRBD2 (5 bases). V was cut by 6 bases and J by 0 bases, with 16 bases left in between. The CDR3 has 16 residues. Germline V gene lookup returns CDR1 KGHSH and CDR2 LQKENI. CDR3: CASSRRRGSSTDTQYF. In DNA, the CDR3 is TGTGCCAGCTCGCGGAGGAGAGGTTCTAGCACAGATACGCAGTATTTT.

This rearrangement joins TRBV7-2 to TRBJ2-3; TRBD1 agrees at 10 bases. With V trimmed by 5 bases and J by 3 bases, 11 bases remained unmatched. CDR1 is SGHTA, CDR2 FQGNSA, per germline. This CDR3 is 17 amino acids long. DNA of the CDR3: TGTGCCAGCAGCGGCTGGGGGACAGGGGTTACTACAGATACGCAGTATTTT. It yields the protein CASSGWGTGVTTDTQYF.

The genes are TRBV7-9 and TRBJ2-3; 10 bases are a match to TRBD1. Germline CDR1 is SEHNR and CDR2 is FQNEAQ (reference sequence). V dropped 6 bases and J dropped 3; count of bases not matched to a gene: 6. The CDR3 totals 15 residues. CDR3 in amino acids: CASSRDRGRTDTQYF. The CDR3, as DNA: TGTGCCAGCAGTCGGGACAGGGGTCGAACAGATACGCAGTATTTT.

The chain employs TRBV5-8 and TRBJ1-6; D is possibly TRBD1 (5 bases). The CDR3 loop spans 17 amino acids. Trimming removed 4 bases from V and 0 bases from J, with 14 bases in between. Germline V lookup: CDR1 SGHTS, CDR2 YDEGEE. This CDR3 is CASSPEGRSSYNSPLHF. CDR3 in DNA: TGTGCCAGCAGCCCGGAGGGGCGGAGCTCCTATAATTCACCCCTCCACTTT.

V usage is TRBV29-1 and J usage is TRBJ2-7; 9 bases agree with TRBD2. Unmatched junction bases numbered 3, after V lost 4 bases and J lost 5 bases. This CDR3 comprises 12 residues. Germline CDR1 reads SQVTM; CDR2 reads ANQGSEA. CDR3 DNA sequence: TGCAGCGTTGCGCCTAGCGGGGACGAGCAGTACTTC. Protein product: CSVAPSGDEQYF.

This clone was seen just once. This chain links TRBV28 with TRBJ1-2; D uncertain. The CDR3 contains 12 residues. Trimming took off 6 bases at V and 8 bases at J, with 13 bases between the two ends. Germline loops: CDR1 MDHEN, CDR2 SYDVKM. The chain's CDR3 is CASSPVGEGYTF. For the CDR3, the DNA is TGTGCCAGCAGCCCCGTCGGGGAGGGCTACACCTTC.

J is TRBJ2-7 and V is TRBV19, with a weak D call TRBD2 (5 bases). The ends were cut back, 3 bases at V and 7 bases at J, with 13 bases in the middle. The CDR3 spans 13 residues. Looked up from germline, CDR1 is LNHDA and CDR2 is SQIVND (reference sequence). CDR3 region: CASSIGGAGEQYF. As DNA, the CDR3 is TGTGCCAGTAGTATCGGAGGCGCCGGGGAGCAGTACTTC.

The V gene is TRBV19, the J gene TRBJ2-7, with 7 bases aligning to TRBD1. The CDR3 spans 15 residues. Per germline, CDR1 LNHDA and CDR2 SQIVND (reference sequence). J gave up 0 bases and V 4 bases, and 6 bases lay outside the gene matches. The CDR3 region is CASSKAGTDSYEQYF. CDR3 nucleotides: TGTGCCAGTAGTAAAGCCGGGACAGACTCCTACGAGCAGTACTTC. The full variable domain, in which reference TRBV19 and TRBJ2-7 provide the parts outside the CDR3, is DGGITQSPKYLFRKEGQNVTLSCEQNLNHDAMYWYRQDPGQGLRLIYYSQIVNDFQKGDIAEGYSVSREKKESFPLTVTSAQKNPTAFYLCASSKAGTDSYEQYFGPGTRLTVT.

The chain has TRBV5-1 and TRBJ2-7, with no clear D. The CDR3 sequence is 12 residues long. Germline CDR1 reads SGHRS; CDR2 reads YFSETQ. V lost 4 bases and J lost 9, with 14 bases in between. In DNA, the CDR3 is TGCGCCAGCAGCCCCAACCAGGCAGGGCAGTACTTC. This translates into CASSPNQAGQYF.

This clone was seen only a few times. The CDR3: CASSEQGFEQYF. CDR3 sequence (DNA): TGTGCCAGCAGTGAGCAGGGGTTCGAGCAGTACTTC. V gene TRBV2 combines with J gene TRBJ2-7; TRBD1 might be the D (6 bases). Trimming removed 3 bases at V and 6 bases at J, with 9 bases between. Germline CDR1 and CDR2: SNHLY and FYNNEI. The CDR3 is 12 residues long. The variable domain in full, with the rest retrieved from reference TRBV2 and TRBJ2-7, is EPEVTQTPSHQVTQMGQEVILRCVPISNHLYFYWYRQILGQKVEFLVSFYNNEISEKSEIFDDQFSVERPDGSNFTLKIRSTKLEDSAMYFCASSEQGFEQYFGPGTRLTVT.

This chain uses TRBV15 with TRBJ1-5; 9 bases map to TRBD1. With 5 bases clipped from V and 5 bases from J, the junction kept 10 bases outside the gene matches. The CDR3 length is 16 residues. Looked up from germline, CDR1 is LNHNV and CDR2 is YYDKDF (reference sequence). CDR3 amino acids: CATSRSQGASDQPQHF. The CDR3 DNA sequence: TGTGCCACCAGCCGGTCACAGGGGGCCTCCGATCAGCCCCAGCATTTT. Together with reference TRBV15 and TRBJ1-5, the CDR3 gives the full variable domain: DAMVIQNPRYQVTQFGKPVTLSCSQTLNHNVMYWYQQKSSQAPKLLFHYYDKDFNNEADTPDNFQSRRPNTSFCFLDIRSPGLGDTAMYLCATSRSQGASDQPQHFGDGTRLSIL.

In DNA, the CDR3 is TGTGCCAGCAGATGGACAGGCTACAATGAGCAGTTCTTC. Its translation is CASRWTGYNEQFF. The V gene is TRBV6-5, the J gene TRBJ2-1, with TRBD1 identical over 7 bases. There are 13 residues in the CDR3. J lost 3 bases, V lost 6 bases, and 2 bases had no gene match. Germline V gene sequence: CDR1 MNHEY, CDR2 SVGAGI.